The 20 T cell receptor beta chains below come from one sample, sequenced in a study of read filtering for tumor transcriptome and immune sequencing. Molecular barcoded adaptors covering alpha/delta and beta/gamma chains were used on approximately 400 ng RNA. TCRdb used MiXCR to reprocess the reads, holding one entry per CDR3 protein. The sample includes roughly 41,000 distinct CDR3 sequences, approximately 15% seen only once; the top ten take less than 40%. The specimen sequenced was a population of CD138-negative cells sorted from bone marrow. The receptors stem from a donor aged 40 or over with multiple myeloma.

This clonotype showed up many times. The rearrangement joins TRBV6-2 or TRBV6-3 to TRBJ2-7; 7 positions agree with TRBD1. V was pared by 6 bases and J by 2 bases, with 4 bases of the junction left unmatched. CDR1 MNHEY and CDR2 SVGEGT come from the germline V gene. CDR3 size: 13 residues. The CDR3 sequence is CASSPGTAYEQYF. The CDR3 nucleotides are TGTGCCAGCAGCCCCGGGACAGCCTACGAGCAGTACTTC.

This clonotype was counted at least ten times. As DNA, the CDR3 is TGTGCCAGCAGCCAAGGACTAGACCAAGAGACCCAGTACTTC. Its translation is CASSQGLDQETQYF. The genes are TRBV5-5 and TRBJ2-5; 7 nucleotides line up with TRBD2. The CDR3 loop spans 14 amino acids. The V gene end was trimmed by 4 bases and the J gene end by 0 bases; junction bases not matched to a gene: 3. Germline-derived CDR1 and CDR2 are SGHKS and YYEKEE (reference sequence).

This clonotype was seen ten or more times. This sequence joins TRBV19 and TRBJ2-5; D is perhaps TRBD1 (6 bases). The CDR3 is 14 residues long. The germline V gene has CDR1 LNHDA and CDR2 SQIVND (reference sequence). V was clipped by 5 bases and J by 5 bases, with 15 bases between them. This chain's CDR3 is CASSPQGSQETQYF. CDR3 sequence (DNA): TGTGCCAGTAGTCCTCAGGGGTCACAGGAGACCCAGTACTTC.

This clonotype was counted many times. The J gene is TRBJ1-2, the V gene TRBV7-9; the D is unclear. The CDR3 contains 14 residues. Per germline, CDR1 SEHNR and CDR2 FQNEAQ (reference sequence). V lost 1 base and J lost 2, with 8 bases in between. CDR3 region: CASSLEVENYGYTF. In DNA form, the CDR3 reads TGTGCCAGCAGCTTAGAAGTAGAAAACTATGGCTACACCTTC.

This clonotype appeared many times. The rearrangement joins TRBV4-1 to TRBJ2-6, with D tentatively TRBD1 (5 bases). CDR3 size: 15 residues. CDR1 MGHRA and CDR2 YSYEKL come from the germline V gene. V lost 0 bases, J lost 6 bases, and 9 bases lay in between. The CDR3 reads CASSQEGGAANVLTF. DNA for the CDR3: TGCGCCAGCAGCCAAGAGGGTGGGGCGGCCAACGTCCTGACTTTC.

V and J are TRBV7-8 and TRBJ2-7, with 11 bases fitting TRBD2. This CDR3 is 18 amino acids long. Germline CDR1 reads SGHVS; CDR2 reads FQNEAQ. After removal of 8 bases from V and 2 bases from J, the junction contained 17 bases not matched to a gene. The CDR3 region has the DNA TGTGCCAGCTCCTTAGGAGGCCGCGGGACTAGCGGACCCTACGAGCAGTACTTC. It is translated as CASSLGGRGTSGPYEQYF.

This clonotype showed up many times. The chain is built from TRBV12-3 or TRBV12-4 and TRBJ2-1; tentative D call: TRBD1 (5 bases). The V end was cut by 3 bases, the J end by 1 base, with 10 bases between. CDR3 length: 15 amino acids. CDR3 DNA: TGTGCCAGCAGTTTCAGGGCCCCATCCTACAATGAGCAGTTCTTC. Residues: CASSFRAPSYNEQFF.

By share, this clonotype ranks as medium-sized. The V gene is TRBV5-4, the J gene TRBJ1-1, with D possibly matching TRBD1 (5 bases). Germline CDR1 reads SGHNT; CDR2 reads YYREEE (reference sequence). The V and J ends lost 5 bases and 1 base respectively, with 6 bases between them. The CDR3 length is 12 residues. Here the CDR3 DNA reads TGTGCCAGCAGAGGGGAGAACACTGAAGCTTTCTTT. This sequence encodes CASRGENTEAFF.

The sample holds a few counts of this clonotype. This sequence is one base from a far larger clone and is likely a read error. The rearrangement links TRBV6-6 to TRBJ2-7; D possibly corresponds to TRBD2 (6 bases). Germline CDR1 reads MNHNY; CDR2 reads SVGAGI (reference sequence). This CDR3 is built from 14 residues. CDR3 bases: TGTGCCAGCAGTACGGGAGAAGCTACCTACGAGCGGTACTTC. This translates into CASSTGEATYERYF.

This clonotype was picked up many times. The chain has TRBV5-4 and TRBJ1-2, with TRBD1 matching over 7 bases. The V gene end was trimmed by 4 bases and the J gene end by 4 bases; junction bases not matched to a gene: 7. The CDR3 loop spans 14 amino acids. CDR1 is SGHNT, CDR2 YYREEE, per germline (reference sequence). The CDR3 DNA reads TGTGCCAGCAGCCCGGGACAGAGACCCTATGGCTACACCTTC. It is translated as CASSPGQRPYGYTF.

This clonotype was seen a handful of times. Given a much more abundant clone one base away, this may be a read error. Because the CDR3 is missing its conserved closing phenylalanine or tryptophan, this is likely a read error. The rearrangement uses TRBV29-1 and TRBJ2-7; 8 bases agree with TRBD1. The J segment lost 7 bases and the V segment lost 4 bases, leaving 21 bases of the junction unmatched. The CDR3 consists of 17 residues. CDR1 is SQVTM, CDR2 ANQGSEA, per germline. The DNA for the CDR3 is TGCAGCGTTGGGGGTGGGGGAGTTGGGACAGGACTTAGGGAGCAGTACCTC. Its translation: CSVGGGGVGTGLREQYL.

This clonotype came up many times. The chain is built from TRBV13 and TRBJ2-7; D is ambiguous. The germline gives CDR1 PRHDT, CDR2 FYEKMQ (reference sequence). The V gene lost 0 bases and the J gene lost 4 bases, with 10 bases spanning the gap. This CDR3 has 14 residues. CDR3 protein: CASSLGSAPYEQYF. CDR3 DNA: TGTGCCAGCAGCTTAGGCTCGGCACCTTACGAGCAGTACTTC. The full variable domain, its missing parts supplied by reference TRBV13 and TRBJ2-7, is AAGVIQSPRHLIKEKRETATLKCYPIPRHDTVYWYQQGPGQDPQFLISFYEKMQSDKGSIPDRFSAQQFSDYHSELNMSSLELGDSALYFCASSLGSAPYEQYFGPGTRLTVT.

This clonotype was detected ten times or more. V is TRBV7-6 and J is TRBJ2-5, with 7 bases identical to TRBD1. V lost 5 bases to trimming and J lost 5 bases; unmatched junction nucleotides: 8. This CDR3 is built from 14 residues. Germline V gene sequence: CDR1 SGHVS, CDR2 FNYEAQ. The CDR3 region is CASSTQGGRETQYF. The DNA of the CDR3 is TGTGCCAGCAGCACTCAAGGGGGCCGGGAGACCCAGTACTTC.

Only a few counts were recorded for this clonotype. This chain joins TRBV6-2 or TRBV6-3 and TRBJ2-4; 7 bases align to TRBD1. After removal of 5 bases from V and 7 bases from J, the junction contained 11 bases not matched to a gene. Germline CDR1 and CDR2: MNHEY and SVGEGT. The CDR3 consists of 15 residues. In DNA, the CDR3 is TGTGCCAGCAGTCGGGACAGAGCTCGGAGTAACATTCAGTACTTC. Encoded protein: CASSRDRARSNIQYF.

This clonotype was counted a few times. This may stem from a read error, because a much larger clone lies one nucleotide away. J is TRBJ2-2 and V is TRBV5-4, with a possible D match to TRBD2 (5 bases). The CDR3 loop spans 14 amino acids. Looked up from germline, CDR1 is SGHNT and CDR2 is YYREEE (reference sequence). CDR3 in amino acids: CASILSGNTGELFF. As DNA, the CDR3 is TGTGCCAGCATCTTGAGCGGGAACACCGGGGAGCTGTTTTTT.

This clonotype was picked up one time. A much larger clonotype is one base distant, so this may be a read error. J is TRBJ2-3 and V is TRBV30, with D perhaps matching TRBD1 (5 bases). Trimming pared 1 base from V and 3 bases from J, leaving 11 bases between. Germline V gene sequence: CDR1 GTSNPN, CDR2 SVGIG (reference sequence). The length of the CDR3 is 14 residues. The CDR3 protein is CAWSEGVLTDTQYF. CDR3 DNA: TGTGCCTGGAGTGAAGGGGTGCTGACAGATACGCAGTATTTT.

As for this clonotype: With a much larger clone just one base away, this may be a read error. The chain recombines TRBV6-2 or TRBV6-3 with TRBJ1-1; D is ambiguous. The CDR3 has 17 amino acids. Trimming stripped 2 bases from V and 3 bases from J, with 19 bases between. Germline CDR1 and CDR2: MNHEY and SVGEGT. CDR3 residues: CASSYDLFGWEDTEAFF. CDR3 coding DNA: TGTGCCAGCAGTTACGACCTCTTCGGGTGGGAGGACACTGAAGCTTTCTTT.

There are many counts of this clonotype. In DNA, the CDR3 is TGTGCCAGCAGTTACAACGTCGCGCGGGGGGCCCGCCAAGAGACCCAGTACTTC. This encodes CASSYNVARGARQETQYF. V usage is TRBV6-2 or TRBV6-3 and J usage is TRBJ2-5, with TRBD2 matching over 8 bases. The trim removed 2 bases at V and 1 base at J, leaving 12 bases unmatched. Germline CDR1 MNHEY, CDR2 SVGEGT. The CDR3 has 18 residues.

This clonotype was observed at least ten times. V and J are TRBV19 and TRBJ1-5, with TRBD1 matching over 7 bases. Germline CDR1 reads LNHDA; CDR2 reads SQIVND (reference sequence). V dropped 9 bases and J dropped 1; count of bases not matched to a gene: 6. CDR3 size: 14 residues. In nucleotides, the CDR3 is TGTGCCAGCCTACTACAGGGGAGCAATCAGCCCCAGCATTTT. Its translation is CASLLQGSNQPQHF. Full variable domain (remainder filled in from reference TRBV19 and TRBJ1-5): DGGITQSPKYLFRKEGQNVTLSCEQNLNHDAMYWYRQDPGQGLRLIYYSQIVNDFQKGDIAEGYSVSREKKESFPLTVTSAQKNPTAFYLCASLLQGSNQPQHFGDGTRLSIL.

The chain employs TRBV6-1 and TRBJ1-1; weak D call: TRBD1 (5 bases). The V end was cut by 9 bases, the J end by 0 bases, with 11 bases between. Germline values: CDR1 MNHNS, CDR2 SASEGT. This CDR3 has 13 amino acids. CDR3 DNA: TGTGCCAGTACTTCAGGGTTGAACACTGAAGCTTTCTTT. Translated, it gives CASTSGLNTEAFF.